Listed here are 25 T cell receptor beta chains from one sample, sequenced in a study of CD8 T cells in ankylosing spondylitis. TCRdb ran MiXCR on the 5' RACE reads and lists one entry per CDR3 protein. The sample records about 130,000 distinct CDR3 sequences, approximately 7.3% being singletons. What was sequenced was blood, either unsorted or a sorted T cell fraction (not recorded which). The receptors were gathered from a female donor with ankylosing spondylitis or in good health (not recorded which).

This clonotype appeared many times. The J gene is TRBJ2-1, the V gene TRBV5-1; no clear D. Germline V gene sequence: CDR1 SGHRS, CDR2 YFSETQ. V lost 2 bases to trimming and J lost 9 bases, with 6 bases between them. This CDR3 region has 11 residues. The CDR3 loop is CASSFLSEQFF. The DNA for the CDR3 is TGCGCCAGCAGCTTTTTAAGTGAGCAGTTCTTC.

The table lists this clonotype with a few counts. This sequence joins TRBV4-2 and TRBJ1-6; a weak D match, TRBD1 (6 bases). CDR1 is LGHNA, CDR2 YNFKEQ, per germline. V was trimmed by 3 bases and J by 9 bases, leaving 15 bases between them. The CDR3 length is 15 residues. The CDR3 spells CASSQDTGGGSPLHF. CDR3 coding DNA: TGTGCCAGCAGCCAGGACACGGGAGGGGGTTCACCCCTCCACTTT.

Ten or more counts support this clonotype. This rearrangement joins TRBV30 to TRBJ1-2; D might be TRBD1 (5 bases). Trimming took 8 bases from V and 2 from J, leaving 18 bases between them. The CDR3 runs to 14 residues. Germline CDR1 is GTSNPN and CDR2 is SVGIG (reference sequence). The CDR3 region has the DNA TGTGCCGGGGGAGGACGTCTCTTCAACTATGGCTACACCTTC. This encodes CAGGGRLFNYGYTF.

This clonotype occurred many times. One end of the junction varies from germline; a read error may be responsible. The chain couples TRBV9 to TRBJ1-1; no clear D. The CDR3 totals 15 residues. Germline V lookup: CDR1 SGDLS, CDR2 YYNGEE. CDR3 amino acids: CASSPRRAGNAEAFF. Written as DNA, the CDR3 is TGTGCCAGCAGCCCCCGCCGGGCGGGGAACGCTGAAGCTTTCTTT.

This clonotype was observed at least ten times. The chain combines TRBV4-1 with TRBJ1-4; maybe TRBD1 (6 bases). The CDR3 length is 16 residues. V was trimmed by 0 bases and J by 9 bases, leaving 17 bases between them. Per the germline V gene, CDR1 is MGHRA and CDR2 is YSYEKL. Here the CDR3 reads CASSQDEVGGLQKLFF. The CDR3 DNA sequence: TGCGCCAGCAGCCAAGATGAGGTGGGGGGCCTCCAAAAACTGTTTTTT.

This clonotype was picked up many times. The CDR3 DNA is TGTGCCAGCACCGAAGCGGGCCCTGTCCACGAGCAGTACTTC. It encodes CASTEAGPVHEQYF. V usage is TRBV6-1 and J usage is TRBJ2-7; D possibly corresponds to TRBD2 (6 bases). Between the trimmed V and J ends, which lost 7 bases and 5 bases, there was a span of 18 bases. From germline, CDR1 is MNHNS and CDR2 SASEGT. CDR3 length: 14 amino acids.

The J gene is TRBJ2-3, the V gene TRBV7-8; no clear D gene. Germline V gives CDR1 SGHVS, CDR2 FQNEAQ. Trimming removed 7 bases at V and 0 bases at J, with 14 bases between. The CDR3 runs to 15 residues. The CDR3: CASTRVESSTDTQYF. CDR3 sequence (DNA): TGTGCCAGCACCCGGGTGGAGTCTAGCACAGATACGCAGTATTTT.

Many counts were recorded for this clonotype. This chain uses TRBV10-3 with TRBJ1-1; 7 nucleotides line up with TRBD1. Germline values: CDR1 ENHRY, CDR2 SYGVKD. The CDR3 is 15 amino acids. V lost 2 bases to trimming and J lost 0 bases; unmatched junction nucleotides: 3. CDR3 sequence reads: CAISEMDRMNTEAFF. The CDR3 region has the DNA TGTGCCATCAGTGAGATGGACAGGATGAACACTGAAGCTTTCTTT.

This clonotype was recorded at least ten times. The chain recombines TRBV7-6 with TRBJ2-7; D might be TRBD1 or TRBD2, each matching 6 bases. The CDR3 contains 14 residues. The germline gives CDR1 SGHVS, CDR2 FNYEAQ. Trimming took off 1 base at V and 6 bases at J, with 13 bases between the two ends. The CDR3 nucleotides read TGTGCCAGCAGCTTAGAGGTGGAGGGGGGCGAGCAGTACTTC. Its translation is CASSLEVEGGEQYF.

This clonotype occurred a few times. The chain joins TRBV30 to TRBJ2-5; D not certain. The CDR3 extends over 12 amino acids. Per germline, CDR1 GTSNPN and CDR2 SVGIG (reference sequence). V lost 2 bases and J 4 bases, leaving 8 bases between the germline ends. The CDR3 is CAWSPGPETQYF. CDR3 nucleotide sequence: TGTGCCTGGAGTCCAGGCCCAGAGACCCAGTACTTC.

This clonotype was counted many times. The V call is TRBV6-1, the J call TRBJ1-1; weak D call: TRBD1 (6 bases). From germline, CDR1 is MNHNS and CDR2 SASEGT. This CDR3 spans 15 amino acids. Trimming stripped 4 bases from V and 3 bases from J, with 15 bases between. The CDR3 spells CASSGVGGEDTEAFF. DNA for the CDR3: TGTGCCAGCAGTGGCGTAGGGGGTGAGGACACTGAAGCTTTCTTT.

Only a few counts were recorded for this clonotype. The J gene is TRBJ2-5, the V gene TRBV7-9; no firm D call. CDR3 length equals 14 residues. Germline lookup yields CDR1 SEHNR and CDR2 FQNEAQ (reference sequence). V lost 1 base and J lost 5, with 11 bases in between. The CDR3 here is CASSLGMAGETQYF. The CDR3 DNA reads as TGTGCCAGCAGCTTAGGGATGGCCGGGGAGACCCAGTACTTC.

This clonotype appeared a few times. Since the CDR3 does not end with the conserved phenylalanine or tryptophan, this likely comes from a read error. The chain links TRBV7-2 to TRBJ2-2; 7 bases match TRBD1. V shed 2 bases, J shed 6 bases, and the junction held 3 bases outside the gene matches. This CDR3 has 14 residues. CDR1 is SGHTA, CDR2 FQGNSA, per germline. CDR3 DNA sequence: TGTGCCAGCAGCTTATACGACAGGGCCGGGGAGCTGTTTCTT. Residues: CASSLYDRAGELFL.

This clonotype occurred a few times. J is TRBJ1-2 and V is TRBV30; D uncertain. CDR3 length: 13 residues. Trimming removed 2 bases at V and 6 bases at J, with 13 bases between. Germline-derived CDR1 and CDR2 are GTSNPN and SVGIG (reference sequence). The CDR3 sequence: CAWSRRPVNGYTF. CDR3 in DNA: TGTGCCTGGAGTCGACGACCGGTAAATGGCTACACCTTC.

The V call is TRBV20-1, the J call TRBJ1-3; D may be TRBD1 (6 bases). Germline V gives CDR1 DFQATT, CDR2 SNEGSKA (reference sequence). The V end lost 6 bases, the J end lost 2 bases, and 17 bases lay between the germline ends. This CDR3 has 15 amino acids. The CDR3 coding sequence is TGCAGTGCCTCCAGGGGCGAAACAGCTGGAAACACCATATATTTT. Its translation is CSASRGETAGNTIYF.

A few counts support this clonotype. This rearrangement joins TRBV18 to TRBJ2-1; 12 nucleotides agree with TRBD2. Trimming removed 5 bases from V and 2 bases from J; junction bases left unmatched: 10. The germline V gene has CDR1 KGHSH and CDR2 LQKENI. The CDR3 consists of 18 residues. The CDR3 here is CASSDRSTSGGPYNEQFF. As DNA, the CDR3 is TGTGCCAGCTCAGACCGCTCTACTAGCGGGGGGCCCTACAATGAGCAGTTCTTC. Together with reference TRBV18 and TRBJ2-1, the CDR3 gives the full variable domain: NAGVMQNPRHLVRRRGQEARLRCSPMKGHSHVYWYRQLPEEGLKFMVYLQKENIIDESGMPKERFSAEFPKEGPSILRIQQVVRGDSAAYFCASSDRSTSGGPYNEQFFGPGTRLTVL.

This clonotype has a handful of counts. The V and J genes are TRBV6-1 and TRBJ2-1, with D perhaps TRBD2 (7 bases). Germline CDR1 MNHNS, CDR2 SASEGT. This CDR3 has 17 residues. Trimming removed 7 bases at V and 7 bases at J, with 26 bases between. The CDR3: CASTGVGIGGALNEQFF. DNA for the CDR3: TGTGCCAGCACCGGAGTAGGTATAGGGGGGGCCTTGAATGAGCAGTTCTTC.

The table lists this clonotype with many counts. V is TRBV4-1 and J is TRBJ2-3, with a weak D call TRBD2 (7 bases). CDR1 MGHRA and CDR2 YSYEKL come from the germline V gene. The V end was cut by 1 base, the J end by 4 bases, with 15 bases between. The CDR3 covers 16 residues. CDR3 protein: CASSQVGGGLADTQYF. For the CDR3, the DNA is TGCGCCAGCAGCCAAGTTGGGGGGGGGCTTGCAGATACGCAGTATTTT.

In its sample, this clonotype was seen many times. The chain joins TRBV6-2 or TRBV6-3 to TRBJ2-1, with TRBD2 as a possible D gene (6 bases). This CDR3 region has 15 residues. Deletions cut 6 bases from V and 0 bases from J, with 12 bases between. CDR1 MNHEY and CDR2 SVGEGT come from the germline V gene. The CDR3 spells CASSPGLSSYNEQFF. For the CDR3, the DNA is TGTGCCAGCAGCCCGGGACTTAGCTCCTACAATGAGCAGTTCTTC.

Concerning this clonotype: A much larger clone sits a single nucleotide away, making a read error possible. The chain employs TRBV27 and TRBJ2-3; 7 bases match TRBD2. CDR3 length: 15 residues. Per the germline V gene, CDR1 is MNHEY and CDR2 is SMNVEV (reference sequence). V shed 7 bases and J 5 bases; nucleotides not matched to a gene: 12. CDR3 protein: CASTRIGGTEDTQYF. The CDR3 DNA is TGTGCCAGCACCCGTATCGGGGGGACCGAAGATACGCAGTATTTT.

This clonotype was seen ten or more times. J is TRBJ1-1 and V is TRBV7-6; D is perhaps TRBD1 (5 bases). V lost 1 base and J lost 5, with 17 bases in between. This CDR3 contains 16 residues. Germline CDR1 SGHVS, CDR2 FNYEAQ. The CDR3 coding sequence is TGTGCCAGCAGCTTAGAGAGTAGTCGGGGGGGAACTGAAGCTTTCTTT. Translated, it gives CASSLESSRGGTEAFF.

This clonotype was seen at least ten times. The chain uses TRBV4-1 and TRBJ1-4; D gene ambiguous. The CDR3 is made up of 16 amino acids. Trimming removed 1 base from V and 0 bases from J, with 9 bases in between. CDR1 is MGHRA and CDR2 is YSYEKL in the germline V gene. The chain's CDR3 is CASSQGGTATNEKLFF. The CDR3 DNA reads TGCGCCAGCAGCCAAGGCGGCACCGCAACTAATGAAAAACTGTTTTTT.

This clonotype was counted ten times or more. This chain links TRBV12-3 or TRBV12-4 with TRBJ2-3; D possibly uses TRBD1 or TRBD2 (5 bases each). The V end lost 3 bases, the J end lost 2 bases, and 6 bases lay between the germline ends. The CDR3 runs 13 residues. DNA for the CDR3: TGTGCCAGCAGTTTGGGGGACACAGATACGCAGTATTTT. Encoded protein: CASSLGDTDTQYF.

This clonotype was seen ten or more times. This chain uses TRBV27 with TRBJ2-7; a possible D gene is TRBD1 (6 bases). The CDR3 has 14 residues. The ends were cut back, 5 bases at V and 1 base at J, with 12 bases in the middle. Per the germline V gene, CDR1 is MNHEY and CDR2 is SMNVEV (reference sequence). CDR3 nucleotides: TGTGCCAGCAGTCCCCGACAGGTTTCCTACGAGCAGTACTTC. Encoded protein: CASSPRQVSYEQYF.

This clonotype rates as medium-sized. V usage is TRBV2 and J usage is TRBJ2-5; D is perhaps TRBD1 (6 bases). The germline V gene encodes CDR1 SNHLY and CDR2 FYNNEI. The CDR3 totals 15 residues. The ends were cut back, 0 bases at V and 0 bases at J, with 8 bases in the middle. The CDR3 sequence is CASSEAGAYQETQYF. CDR3 in DNA: TGTGCCAGCAGTGAAGCGGGGGCGTACCAAGAGACCCAGTACTTC. The full variable domain, completed using reference TRBV2 and TRBJ2-5, is EPEVTQTPSHQVTQMGQEVILRCVPISNHLYFYWYRQILGQKVEFLVSFYNNEISEKSEIFDDQFSVERPDGSNFTLKIRSTKLEDSAMYFCASSEAGAYQETQYFGPGTRLLVL.